The rows below give T cell receptor beta chains drawn from one sample of a study of control samples from healthy donors and cancer patients. Using immunoSEQ multiplex PCR, the repertoire was profiled, and TCRdb retains in-frame clones only, with some absent. The table records roughly 120,000 clones, over 75% of them present only once. The sequenced material came from PBMCs. Receptors originate from a woman aged 55-69 years with lung cancer. The CDR3 runs from the conserved cysteine through the conserved F or W. The order of the fields is V gene, D gene, J gene, clone size, CDR3 protein, CDR3 DNA. The D gene is left open where the match is weak. Size is omitted from some rows. Given values are once, few, many or a class for expanded clones.

v_call: TRBV13; d_call: .; j_call: TRBJ1-2; clone_size: .; cdr3_aa: CASSLGGAINYGYTF; cdr3_nt: TGTGCCAGCAGCTTAGGAGGAGCGATTAACTATGGCTACACCTTC
v_call: TRBV7-6; d_call: .; j_call: TRBJ2-3; clone_size: .; cdr3_aa: CASSKLALHTDTQYF; cdr3_nt: TGTGCCAGCAGCAAGTTGGCCCTTCACACAGATACGCAGTATTTT
v_call: TRBV10-3; d_call: TRBD1; j_call: TRBJ1-1; clone_size: .; cdr3_aa: CAISKDRGNTEAFF; cdr3_nt: TGTGCCATCTCCAAGGACAGGGGGAACACTGAAGCTTTCTTT
v_call: TRBV27; d_call: .; j_call: TRBJ1-2; clone_size: .; cdr3_aa: CASSLFPNYGYTF; cdr3_nt: TGTGCCAGCAGTTTGTTTCCTAACTATGGCTACACCTTC
v_call: TRBV5-1; d_call: TRBD1; j_call: TRBJ1-2; clone_size: once; cdr3_aa: CASSPSPGTAYGYTF; cdr3_nt: TGCGCCAGCAGCCCTAGTCCCGGGACAGCCTATGGCTACACCTTC
v_call: TRBV5-1; d_call: .; j_call: TRBJ2-1; clone_size: .; cdr3_aa: CASSSSDAYNEQFF; cdr3_nt: TGCGCCAGCAGCTCTAGTGATGCCTACAATGAGCAGTTCTTC
v_call: TRBV18; d_call: .; j_call: TRBJ2-3; clone_size: .; cdr3_aa: CASRTNSIEGDTQYF; cdr3_nt: TGTGCCAGCCGTACTAATAGTATAGAGGGAGATACGCAGTATTTT
v_call: TRBV28; d_call: .; j_call: TRBJ1-1; clone_size: once; cdr3_aa: CASNPAATSSEAFF; cdr3_nt: TGTGCCAGCAATCCCGCCGCGACCTCAAGTGAAGCTTTCTTT
v_call: TRBV7-9; d_call: .; j_call: TRBJ1-1; clone_size: few; cdr3_aa: CASSSGPAAFF; cdr3_nt: TGTGCCAGCAGCTCGGGACCGGCGGCTTTCTTT
v_call: TRBV5-4; d_call: .; j_call: TRBJ2-7; clone_size: few; cdr3_aa: CASSSTGFYEQYF; cdr3_nt: TGTGCCAGCAGCTCGACGGGATTCTACGAGCAGTACTTC
v_call: TRBV4-3; d_call: .; j_call: TRBJ1-2; clone_size: .; cdr3_aa: CASSQESGPNYGYTF; cdr3_nt: TGCGCCAGCAGCCAAGAATCGGGGCCTAACTATGGCTACACCTTC
v_call: TRBV19; d_call: TRBD1; j_call: TRBJ1-5; clone_size: few; cdr3_aa: CASSIQGVKVRPQHF; cdr3_nt: TGTGCCAGTAGTATCCAGGGGGTAAAGGTAAGGCCCCAGCATTTT
v_call: TRBV3-1/TRBV3-2; d_call: .; j_call: TRBJ1-4; clone_size: .; cdr3_aa: CASSQGAGSGGEKLFF; cdr3_nt: TGTGCCAGCAGCCAAGGTGCCGGGTCCGGTGGGGAAAAACTGTTTTTT
v_call: TRBV7-2; d_call: .; j_call: TRBJ2-4; clone_size: .; cdr3_aa: CASSSPFGTAKNIQYF; cdr3_nt: TGTGCCAGCAGCTCCCCTTTCGGGACAGCCAAAAACATTCAGTACTTC
v_call: TRBV5-1; d_call: .; j_call: TRBJ2-7; clone_size: once; cdr3_aa: CASAAENSYEQYF; cdr3_nt: TGCGCCAGCGCAGCGGAAAACTCCTACGAGCAGTACTTC
v_call: TRBV15; d_call: TRBD2; j_call: TRBJ2-6; clone_size: .; cdr3_aa: CATSRDSGGAFGANVLTF; cdr3_nt: TGTGCCACCAGCAGAGATAGCGGGGGGGCTTTTGGGGCCAACGTCCTGACTTTC
v_call: TRBV12-3/TRBV12-4; d_call: .; j_call: TRBJ2-1; clone_size: .; cdr3_aa: CASKGYNEQFF; cdr3_nt: TGTGCCAGCAAGGGCTACAATGAGCAGTTCTTC
v_call: TRBV9; d_call: .; j_call: TRBJ2-3; clone_size: few; cdr3_aa: CASSVDVVRGTDTQYF; cdr3_nt: TGTGCCAGCAGCGTAGATGTGGTAAGGGGGACAGATACGCAGTATTTT
v_call: TRBV30; d_call: .; j_call: TRBJ2-7; clone_size: .; cdr3_aa: CAWKGRSYEQYF; cdr3_nt: TGTGCCTGGAAAGGCAGGTCCTACGAGCAGTACTTC
v_call: TRBV6-2/TRBV6-3; d_call: .; j_call: TRBJ1-5; clone_size: .; cdr3_aa: CASSPRDAGQPQHF; cdr3_nt: TGTGCCAGCAGTCCCAGGGACGCTGGTCAGCCCCAGCATTTT
v_call: TRBV6-5; d_call: .; j_call: TRBJ2-3; clone_size: .; cdr3_aa: CASQMDTQYF; cdr3_nt: TGTGCCAGTCAGATGGATACGCAGTATTTT
v_call: TRBV28; d_call: .; j_call: TRBJ1-6; clone_size: .; cdr3_aa: CASSSIRPKGGSSYNSPLHF; cdr3_nt: TGTGCCAGCAGTTCGATACGCCCAAAAGGGGGTAGCTCCTATAATTCACCCCTCCACTTT
v_call: TRBV9; d_call: TRBD1; j_call: TRBJ1-4; clone_size: .; cdr3_aa: CASSVGQGAPEKLFF; cdr3_nt: TGTGCCAGCAGCGTAGGTCAGGGGGCGCCCGAAAAACTGTTTTTT
v_call: TRBV6-5; d_call: TRBD1; j_call: TRBJ1-4; clone_size: once; cdr3_aa: CASSKGQGDEKLFF; cdr3_nt: TGTGCCAGCAGCAAGGGACAGGGGGATGAAAAACTGTTTTTT
v_call: TRBV28; d_call: TRBD1; j_call: TRBJ1-5; clone_size: .; cdr3_aa: CASRLTGARNQPQHF; cdr3_nt: TGTGCCAGCAGGTTAACAGGGGCGCGAAATCAGCCCCAGCATTTT
v_call: TRBV5-1; d_call: .; j_call: TRBJ2-7; clone_size: few; cdr3_aa: CASKGEYEQYF; cdr3_nt: TGCGCCAGCAAGGGAGAATACGAGCAGTACTTC
v_call: TRBV3-1/TRBV3-2; d_call: .; j_call: TRBJ2-7; clone_size: .; cdr3_aa: CASSHSPGTTYEQYF; cdr3_nt: TGTGCCAGCAGCCATTCCCCGGGGACCACCTACGAGCAGTACTTC
v_call: TRBV4-1; d_call: .; j_call: TRBJ1-2; clone_size: .; cdr3_aa: CASSQERGRRGYTF; cdr3_nt: TGCGCCAGCAGCCAAGAGCGGGGGCGGAGAGGCTACACCTTC
v_call: TRBV2; d_call: .; j_call: TRBJ1-5; clone_size: .; cdr3_aa: CASSSIERNQPQHF; cdr3_nt: TGTGCCAGCAGTTCGATCGAACGAAATCAGCCCCAGCATTTT
v_call: TRBV30; d_call: TRBD2; j_call: TRBJ2-1; clone_size: .; cdr3_aa: CAWSVTSGSSEQFF; cdr3_nt: TGTGCCTGGAGTGTAACTAGCGGGAGTAGTGAGCAGTTCTTC
v_call: TRBV19; d_call: .; j_call: TRBJ1-3; clone_size: .; cdr3_aa: CASSSQGFAGNTIYF; cdr3_nt: TGTGCCAGTAGTTCTCAGGGATTTGCTGGAAACACCATATATTTT
v_call: TRBV30; d_call: TRBD2; j_call: TRBJ2-1; clone_size: .; cdr3_aa: CSLAGVSSSYNEQFF; cdr3_nt: TGTTCTCTAGCGGGAGTCTCCAGCTCCTACAATGAGCAGTTCTTC
v_call: TRBV19; d_call: TRBD1; j_call: TRBJ1-2; clone_size: .; cdr3_aa: CASSMGTEFYGYTF; cdr3_nt: TGTGCCAGTAGTATGGGGACAGAGTTCTATGGCTACACCTTC
v_call: TRBV5-1; d_call: TRBD2; j_call: TRBJ2-1; clone_size: .; cdr3_aa: CASSLGTGGNEQFF; cdr3_nt: TGCGCCAGCAGCTTGGGGACCGGGGGGAATGAGCAGTTCTTC
v_call: TRBV15; d_call: .; j_call: TRBJ1-5; clone_size: few; cdr3_aa: CATSRVGPGDQPQHF; cdr3_nt: TGTGCCACCAGCAGAGTGGGGCCAGGGGACCAGCCCCAGCATTTT
v_call: TRBV5-1; d_call: .; j_call: TRBJ1-2; clone_size: .; cdr3_aa: CASSWDIDGYTF; cdr3_nt: TGCGCCAGCAGCTGGGACATTGACGGCTACACCTTC
v_call: TRBV7-2; d_call: TRBD2; j_call: TRBJ2-3; clone_size: .; cdr3_aa: CASSLGAGGTDTQYF; cdr3_nt: TGTGCCAGCAGCTTAGGAGCGGGGGGGACAGATACGCAGTATTTT
v_call: TRBV18; d_call: .; j_call: TRBJ2-2; clone_size: .; cdr3_aa: CASSQGVDTGELFF; cdr3_nt: TGTGCCAGCTCGCAGGGAGTAGACACCGGGGAGCTGTTTTTT
v_call: TRBV27; d_call: .; j_call: TRBJ1-2; clone_size: .; cdr3_aa: CASSLSPGGGYGYTF; cdr3_nt: TGTGCCAGCAGTTTATCCCCCGGGGGTGGATATGGCTACACCTTC